This T cell receptor (beta chain) originates from a study of STAT3 mutations in large granular lymphocyte leukemia. Study-wide points: Every T-cell large granular lymphocyte leukemia patient had at least one immunodominant TCR beta clonotype.

Profiling relied on immunoSEQ multiplex PCR, and the TCRdb table lists in-frame clones only, not all of them. Of some 30,000 clones in the sample, around 87% were seen once. A remark on this clone: Its antigen remains unknown.

Germline CDR1 reads SGDLS; CDR2 reads YYNGEE. Between the trimmed V and J ends, which lost 0 bases and 1 base, there was a span of 10 bases. The CDR3 loop spans 15 amino acids. The source is a man aged 55 to 70 with T-cell large granular lymphocyte leukemia. Some clones in this sample may be carry-over from other donors' samples. The chain combines TRBV9 with TRBJ1-1; no reliable D call. What was sequenced was peripheral blood mononuclear cells. The CDR3 reads CASSVDFLPNTEAFF. The CDR3, as DNA: TGTGCCAGCAGCGTAGACTTCCTACCGAACACTGAAGCTTTCTTT.